This TCR beta chain was sequenced for a study of vaccination and CD4 T cells after COVID-19. Germline assignment: CDR1 SEHNR and CDR2 FQNEAQ (reference sequence). The length of the CDR3 is 15 residues. The ends lost 2 bases at V and 6 bases at J; junction bases unmatched: 3. By share, this clonotype counts as medium-sized. The target antigen is unknown. Treatment in this sample: 10-day PBMC culture with coronavirus spike peptide pools or control peptides (ViraFEST assay). Recorded positive PCR dates fall between March and December 2020, preceding US Alpha, Beta and Delta variants. The assay that was used to sequence DNA from cultured CD4+ T cells was the Oncomine TCR Beta short-read assay. Each CDR3 protein gets one entry after TCRdb re-called the PCR reads with MiXCR. The sample lists 15,000 or so distinct CDR3 sequences, roughly 50% occurring once.

The chain links TRBV7-9 to TRBJ2-2; the match to TRBD2 covers 10 bases. Here the sequenced sample was CD4+ T cells from blood, cultured in vitro, taken before SARS-CoV-2 vaccination. This clonotype was obtained from a human donor who had recovered from COVID-19. CDR3 sequence reads: CASSLRAGGPGELFF. The CDR3 DNA is TGTGCCAGCAGCTTAAGAGCGGGAGGGCCCGGGGAGCTGTTTTTT.